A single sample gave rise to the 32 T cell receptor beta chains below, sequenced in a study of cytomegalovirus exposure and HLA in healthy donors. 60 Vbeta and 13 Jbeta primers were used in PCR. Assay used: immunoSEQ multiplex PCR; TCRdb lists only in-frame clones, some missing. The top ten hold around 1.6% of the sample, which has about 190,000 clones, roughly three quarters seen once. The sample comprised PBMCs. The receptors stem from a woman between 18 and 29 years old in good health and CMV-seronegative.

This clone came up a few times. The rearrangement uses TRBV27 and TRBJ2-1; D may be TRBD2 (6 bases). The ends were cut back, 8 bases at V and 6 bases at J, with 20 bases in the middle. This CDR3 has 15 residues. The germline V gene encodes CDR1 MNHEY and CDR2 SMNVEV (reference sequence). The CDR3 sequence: CASGGVRGNANEQFF. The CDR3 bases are TGTGCCAGCGGAGGGGTGAGGGGTAACGCCAATGAGCAGTTCTTC.

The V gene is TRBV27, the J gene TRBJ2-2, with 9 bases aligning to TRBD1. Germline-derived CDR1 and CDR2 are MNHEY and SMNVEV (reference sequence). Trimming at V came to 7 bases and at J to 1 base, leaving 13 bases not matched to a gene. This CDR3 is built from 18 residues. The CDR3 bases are TGTGCCAGCACCAAACGCTACAGGGACAGGGTGAACACCGGGGAGCTGTTTTTT. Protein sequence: CASTKRYRDRVNTGELFF.

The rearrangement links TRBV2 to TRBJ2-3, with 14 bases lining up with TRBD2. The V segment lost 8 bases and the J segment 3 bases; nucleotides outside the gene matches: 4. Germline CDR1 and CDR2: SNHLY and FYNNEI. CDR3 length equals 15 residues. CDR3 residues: CASLGTSGGTDTQYF. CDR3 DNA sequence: TGTGCCAGCCTCGGGACTAGCGGGGGAACAGATACGCAGTATTTT.

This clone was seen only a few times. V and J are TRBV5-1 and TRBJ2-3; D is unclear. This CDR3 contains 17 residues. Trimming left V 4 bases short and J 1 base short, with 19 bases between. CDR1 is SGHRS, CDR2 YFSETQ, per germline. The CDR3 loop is CASSVEYSLIRTDTQYF. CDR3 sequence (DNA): TGCGCCAGCAGCGTAGAATACAGCCTCATTCGCACAGATACGCAGTATTTT.

The CDR3 loop is CASSSWGGGYYDGYTF. CDR3 DNA sequence: TGTGCCAGCAGTTCCTGGGGGGGAGGGTACTATGATGGCTACACCTTC. V is TRBV6-5 and J is TRBJ1-2; TRBD1 is a possible D gene (5 bases). Germline CDR1 reads MNHEY; CDR2 reads SVGAGI. There are 16 residues in the CDR3. V was shortened by 4 bases and J by 6 bases, with 21 bases between the two germline ends.

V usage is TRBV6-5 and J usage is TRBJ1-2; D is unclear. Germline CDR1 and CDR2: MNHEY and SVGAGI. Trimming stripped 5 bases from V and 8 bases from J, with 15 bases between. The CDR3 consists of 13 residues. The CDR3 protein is CASSPTQSGGYTF. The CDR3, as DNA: TGTGCCAGCAGTCCTACACAGTCGGGGGGCTACACCTTC.

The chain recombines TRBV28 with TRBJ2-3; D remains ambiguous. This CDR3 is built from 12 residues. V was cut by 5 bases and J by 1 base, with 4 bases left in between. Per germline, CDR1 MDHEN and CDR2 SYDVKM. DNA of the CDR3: TGTGCCAGCAGTATAGGCACAGATACGCAGTATTTT. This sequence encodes CASSIGTDTQYF.

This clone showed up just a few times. CDR3 nucleotide sequence: TGTGCCAGCAGTGAAGCCGGAGGACCTGTTAGCAATCAGCCCCAGCATTTT. Translating gives CASSEAGGPVSNQPQHF. The V gene is TRBV6-1, the J gene TRBJ1-5; the D is unclear. This CDR3 is built from 17 residues. Per the germline V gene, CDR1 is MNHNS and CDR2 is SASEGT. Trimming cost V 0 bases and J 0 bases, with 12 bases left between them.

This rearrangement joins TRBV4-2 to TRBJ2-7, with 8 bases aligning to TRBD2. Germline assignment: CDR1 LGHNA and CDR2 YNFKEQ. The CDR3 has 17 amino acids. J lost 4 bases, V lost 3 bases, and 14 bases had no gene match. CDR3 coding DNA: TGTGCCAGCAGCCATCCCCTCCGGGGGGGGTCGAATTACGAGCAGTACTTC. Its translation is CASSHPLRGGSNYEQYF.

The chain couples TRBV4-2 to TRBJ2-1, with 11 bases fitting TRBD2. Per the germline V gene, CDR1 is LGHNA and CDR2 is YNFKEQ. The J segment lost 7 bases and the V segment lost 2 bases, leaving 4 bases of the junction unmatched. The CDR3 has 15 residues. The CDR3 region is CASSQIAGGQNEQFF. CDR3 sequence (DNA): TGTGCCAGCAGCCAAATAGCGGGAGGGCAAAATGAGCAGTTCTTC.

CDR3 bases: TGCGCCAGCACACCCGTAGCGGGGGGCGCAGAGACCCAGTACTTC. Translating it yields CASTPVAGGAETQYF. This chain joins TRBV4-1 and TRBJ2-5; TRBD2 aligns across 10 bases. The V and J ends lost 7 bases and 4 bases, in that order; junction bases with no gene match: 9. This CDR3 is 15 amino acids long. Germline V gene sequence: CDR1 MGHRA, CDR2 YSYEKL.

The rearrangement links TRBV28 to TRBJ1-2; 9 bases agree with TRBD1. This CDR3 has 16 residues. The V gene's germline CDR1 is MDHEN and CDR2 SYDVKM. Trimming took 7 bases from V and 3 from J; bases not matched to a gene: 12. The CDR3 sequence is CASMSTGGAFDYGYTF. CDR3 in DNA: TGTGCCAGCATGTCCACAGGGGGCGCCTTCGACTATGGCTACACCTTC.

The CDR3 region has the DNA TGTGCCAGCAGCTTGGAAGCGGGGAGCACTGAAGCTTTCTTT. Amino acid sequence: CASSLEAGSTEAFF. The chain carries TRBV5-4 and TRBJ1-1; D not resolved. The V end lost 0 bases, the J end lost 4 bases, and 10 bases lay between the germline ends. Germline CDR1 and CDR2: SGHNT and YYREEE (reference sequence). The length of the CDR3 is 14 residues. Together with reference TRBV5-4 and TRBJ1-1, the CDR3 gives the full variable domain: ETGVTQSPTHLIKTRGQQVTLRCSSQSGHNTVSWYQQALGQGPQFIFQYYREEENGRGNFPPRFSGLQFPNYSSELNVNALELDDSALYLCASSLEAGSTEAFFGQGTRLTVV.

The CDR3 coding sequence is TGCGCCAGCAGCTCCGGACAGGGCGGTAGCTATGGCTACACCTTC. Its translation: CASSSGQGGSYGYTF. V and J are TRBV5-1 and TRBJ1-2; 8 bases are a match to TRBD1. The CDR3 covers 15 residues. CDR1 and CDR2 from the germline V gene are SGHRS and YFSETQ. With V trimmed by 3 bases and J by 4 bases, 8 bases remained unmatched.

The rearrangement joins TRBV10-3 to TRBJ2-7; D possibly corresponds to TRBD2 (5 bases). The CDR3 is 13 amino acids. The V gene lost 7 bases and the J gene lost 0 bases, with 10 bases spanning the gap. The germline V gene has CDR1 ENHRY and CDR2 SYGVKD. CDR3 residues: CAIKAGDSYEQYF. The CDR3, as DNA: TGTGCCATCAAGGCCGGGGACTCCTACGAGCAGTACTTC.

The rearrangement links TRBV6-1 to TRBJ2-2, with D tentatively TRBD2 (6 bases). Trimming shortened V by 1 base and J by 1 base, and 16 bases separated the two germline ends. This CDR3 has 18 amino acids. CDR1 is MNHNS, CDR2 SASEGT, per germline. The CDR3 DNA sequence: TGTGCCAGCAGTGAAGATTTTAGGGTAGCGGTGAACACCGGGGAGCTGTTTTTT. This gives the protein CASSEDFRVAVNTGELFF.

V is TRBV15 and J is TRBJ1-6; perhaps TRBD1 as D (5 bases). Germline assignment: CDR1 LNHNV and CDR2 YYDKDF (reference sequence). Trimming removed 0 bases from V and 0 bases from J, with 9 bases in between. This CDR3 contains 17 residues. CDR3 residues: CATSREPQGSYNSPLHF. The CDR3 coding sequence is TGTGCCACCAGCAGAGAACCTCAGGGCTCCTATAATTCACCCCTCCACTTT. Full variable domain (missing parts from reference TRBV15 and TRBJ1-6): DAMVIQNPRYQVTQFGKPVTLSCSQTLNHNVMYWYQQKSSQAPKLLFHYYDKDFNNEADTPDNFQSRRPNTSFCFLDIRSPGLGDTAMYLCATSREPQGSYNSPLHFGNGTRLTVT.

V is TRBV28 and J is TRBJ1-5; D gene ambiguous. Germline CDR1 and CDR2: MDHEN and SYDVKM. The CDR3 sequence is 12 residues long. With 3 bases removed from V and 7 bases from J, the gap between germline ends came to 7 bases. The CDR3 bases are TGTGCCAGCAGTTTGGCGGGGCAGCCCCAGCATTTT. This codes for CASSLAGQPQHF.

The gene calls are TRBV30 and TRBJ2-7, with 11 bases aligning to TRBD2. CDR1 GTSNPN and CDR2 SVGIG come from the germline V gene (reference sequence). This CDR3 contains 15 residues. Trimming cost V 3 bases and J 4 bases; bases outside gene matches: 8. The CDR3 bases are TGTGCCTGGAGGGGAAGACTAGCGGGAAGGTACGAGCAGTACTTC. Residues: CAWRGRLAGRYEQYF.

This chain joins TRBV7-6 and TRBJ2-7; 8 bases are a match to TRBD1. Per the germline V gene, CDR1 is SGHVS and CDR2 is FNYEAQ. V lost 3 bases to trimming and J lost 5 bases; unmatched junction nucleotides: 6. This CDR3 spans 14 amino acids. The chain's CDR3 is CASSLTTGVDEQYF. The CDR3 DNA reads TGTGCCAGCAGCTTGACGACAGGGGTCGACGAGCAGTACTTC.

The CDR3 DNA follows: TGTGCCAGCAGCTTAGGGGGGCATATGGGAAGCACAGATACGCAGTATTTT. This codes for CASSLGGHMGSTDTQYF. The V call is TRBV7-7, the J call TRBJ2-3, with D perhaps matching TRBD1 (6 bases). In germline, CDR1 is SSHAT, CDR2 FNYEAQ (reference sequence). CDR3 length: 17 residues. Trimming took off 1 base at V and 0 bases at J, with 14 bases between the two ends. The variable domain in full, with the rest retrieved from reference TRBV7-7 and TRBJ2-3, is GAGVSQSPRYKVTKRGQDVTLRCDPISSHATLYWYQQALGQGPEFLTYFNYEAQPDKSGLPSDRFSAERPEGSISTLTIQRTEQRDSAMYRCASSLGGHMGSTDTQYFGPGTRLTVL.

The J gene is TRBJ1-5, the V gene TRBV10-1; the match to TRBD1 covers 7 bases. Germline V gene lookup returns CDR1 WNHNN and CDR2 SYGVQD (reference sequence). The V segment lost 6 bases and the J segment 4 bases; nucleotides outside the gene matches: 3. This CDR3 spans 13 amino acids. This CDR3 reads CASSGTDNQPQHF. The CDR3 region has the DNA TGCGCCAGCAGCGGGACAGATAATCAGCCCCAGCATTTT.

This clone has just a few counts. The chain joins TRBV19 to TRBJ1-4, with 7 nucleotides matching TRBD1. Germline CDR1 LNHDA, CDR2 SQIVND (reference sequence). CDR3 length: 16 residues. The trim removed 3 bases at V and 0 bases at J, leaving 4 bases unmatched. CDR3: CASSMGQRSTNEKLFF. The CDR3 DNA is TGTGCCAGTAGTATGGGACAGCGGTCAACTAATGAAAAACTGTTTTTT. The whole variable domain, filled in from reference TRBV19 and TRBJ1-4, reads DGGITQSPKYLFRKEGQNVTLSCEQNLNHDAMYWYRQDPGQGLRLIYYSQIVNDFQKGDIAEGYSVSREKKESFPLTVTSAQKNPTAFYLCASSMGQRSTNEKLFFGSGTQLSVL.

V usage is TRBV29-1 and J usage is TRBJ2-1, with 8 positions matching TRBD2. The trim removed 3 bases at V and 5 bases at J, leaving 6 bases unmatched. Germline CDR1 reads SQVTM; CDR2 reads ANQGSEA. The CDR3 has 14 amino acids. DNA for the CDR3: TGCAGCGTTGATCCCGGACTAGCTAACAATGAGCAGTTCTTC. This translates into CSVDPGLANNEQFF.

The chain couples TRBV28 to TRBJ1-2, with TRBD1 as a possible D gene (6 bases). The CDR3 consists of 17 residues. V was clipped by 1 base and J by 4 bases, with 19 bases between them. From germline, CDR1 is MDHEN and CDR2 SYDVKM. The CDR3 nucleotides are TGTGCCAGCAGTTTATCAGGGTCGGCAGGGGAAACCTATGGCTACACCTTC. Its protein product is CASSLSGSAGETYGYTF.

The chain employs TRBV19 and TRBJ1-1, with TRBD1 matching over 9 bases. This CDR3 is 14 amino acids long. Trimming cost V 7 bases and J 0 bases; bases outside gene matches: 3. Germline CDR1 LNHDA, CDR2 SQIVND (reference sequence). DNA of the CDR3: TGTGCCAGTACCACAGGGGGCGTGAACACTGAAGCTTTCTTT. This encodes CASTTGGVNTEAFF.

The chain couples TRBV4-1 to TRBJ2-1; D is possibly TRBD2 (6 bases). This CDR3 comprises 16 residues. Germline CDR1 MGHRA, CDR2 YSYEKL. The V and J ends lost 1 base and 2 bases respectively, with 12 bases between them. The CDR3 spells CASSQVRDSTYNEQFF. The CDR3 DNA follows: TGCGCCAGCAGCCAAGTCAGGGACTCGACCTACAATGAGCAGTTCTTC.

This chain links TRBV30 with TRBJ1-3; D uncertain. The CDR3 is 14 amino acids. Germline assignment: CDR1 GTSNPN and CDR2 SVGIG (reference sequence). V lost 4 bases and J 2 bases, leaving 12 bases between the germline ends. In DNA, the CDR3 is TGTGCCTGGACCAAAAAGAGTGCTGGAAACACCATATATTTT. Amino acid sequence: CAWTKKSAGNTIYF.

CDR3 nucleotides: TGTGCCAGTAGTATCTCTATAAACAGGGGGGTCACCGGGGAGCTGTTTTTT. Protein product: CASSISINRGVTGELFF. The chain uses TRBV19 and TRBJ2-2, with 8 nucleotides matching TRBD1. Germline V gives CDR1 LNHDA, CDR2 SQIVND (reference sequence). CDR3 length: 17 residues. The V and J ends lost 3 bases and 4 bases, in that order; junction bases with no gene match: 10.

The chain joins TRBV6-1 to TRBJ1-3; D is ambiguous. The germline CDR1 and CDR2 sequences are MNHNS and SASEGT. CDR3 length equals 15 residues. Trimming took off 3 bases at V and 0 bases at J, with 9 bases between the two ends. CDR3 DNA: TGTGCCAGCAGTGATGCGAACAGCTCTGGAAACACCATATATTTT. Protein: CASSDANSSGNTIYF.

The CDR3 DNA reads TGTGCCAGTAGTACCCGGGTCTCGGCTGGAAACACCATATATTTT. Its translation is CASSTRVSAGNTIYF. The rearrangement joins TRBV19 to TRBJ1-3; D not certain. CDR3 length: 15 amino acids. Per germline, CDR1 LNHDA and CDR2 SQIVND (reference sequence). V lost 4 bases to trimming and J lost 2 bases, with 12 bases between them.

Here the CDR3 reads CASSQLQGAPSNQPQHF. In nucleotides, the CDR3 is TGCGCCAGCAGCCAACTTCAGGGGGCGCCTAGCAATCAGCCCCAGCATTTT. The chain carries TRBV4-1 and TRBJ1-5, with 8 bases identical to TRBD1. Germline lookup yields CDR1 MGHRA and CDR2 YSYEKL. V dropped 2 bases and J dropped 0; count of bases not matched to a gene: 6. The CDR3 covers 17 residues.